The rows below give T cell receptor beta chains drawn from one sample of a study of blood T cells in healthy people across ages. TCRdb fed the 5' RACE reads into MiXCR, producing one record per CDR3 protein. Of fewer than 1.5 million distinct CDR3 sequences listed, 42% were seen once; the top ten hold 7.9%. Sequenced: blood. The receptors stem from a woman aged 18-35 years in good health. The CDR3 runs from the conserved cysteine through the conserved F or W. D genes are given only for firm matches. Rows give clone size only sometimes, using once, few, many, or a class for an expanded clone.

cdr3_aa: CASSQVMGLTYEQYF; cdr3_nt: TGTGCCAGCAGCCAAGTAATGGGGTTAACCTACGAGCAGTACTTC; j_call: TRBJ2-7; v_call: TRBV14; cdr3_length: 15; d_call: .; clone_size: .
cdr3_aa: CASRPPGRGNTIYF; cdr3_nt: TGTGCCAGCAGGCCCCCGGGCCGCGGAAACACCATATATTTT; j_call: TRBJ1-3; v_call: TRBV6-6; cdr3_length: 14; d_call: .; clone_size: .
cdr3_aa: CASSLEPDPGQGFGYTF; cdr3_nt: TGTGCCAGCAGCTTAGAGCCAGACCCGGGACAGGGCTTTGGCTACACCTTC; j_call: TRBJ1-2; v_call: TRBV7-8; cdr3_length: 17; d_call: TRBD1; clone_size: .
cdr3_aa: CASSPGARDTQYF; cdr3_nt: TGCGCCAGCAGCCCGGGAGCTCGAGATACGCAGTATTTT; j_call: TRBJ2-3; v_call: TRBV10-2; cdr3_length: 13; d_call: .; clone_size: once
cdr3_aa: CASRTTGAGANVLTF; cdr3_nt: TGTGCCAGCAGGACCACAGGGGCTGGGGCCAACGTCCTGACTTTC; j_call: TRBJ2-6; v_call: TRBV12-3/TRBV12-4; cdr3_length: 15; d_call: TRBD1; clone_size: few
cdr3_aa: CASSQAQGTGTNTEAFF; cdr3_nt: TGTGCCAGCAGCCAAGCACAAGGCACAGGGACGAACACTGAAGCTTTCTTT; j_call: TRBJ1-1; v_call: TRBV3-1; cdr3_length: 17; d_call: .; clone_size: .
cdr3_aa: CASSLARTGFGNTIYF; cdr3_nt: TGTGCCAGCAGTTTAGCCCGAACAGGGTTCGGAAACACCATATATTTT; j_call: TRBJ1-3; v_call: TRBV12-3/TRBV12-4; cdr3_length: 16; d_call: .; clone_size: .
cdr3_aa: CASSSRQGPNEQYF; cdr3_nt: TGTGCCAGCAGCTCAAGACAGGGGCCCAATGAGCAGTACTTC; j_call: TRBJ2-5; v_call: TRBV7-9; cdr3_length: 14; d_call: TRBD1; clone_size: .
cdr3_aa: CATWGRDNSGETQYF; cdr3_nt: TGTGCCACATGGGGAAGGGATAATAGCGGTGAGACCCAGTACTTC; j_call: TRBJ2-5; v_call: TRBV10-3; cdr3_length: 15; d_call: .; clone_size: few
cdr3_aa: CASSLTGVNSPLHF; cdr3_nt: TGTGCCAGCAGTCTGACAGGGGTTAATTCACCCCTCCACTTT; j_call: TRBJ1-6; v_call: TRBV12-3/TRBV12-4; cdr3_length: 14; d_call: TRBD1; clone_size: .
cdr3_aa: CASSHRDRGYTIYF; cdr3_nt: TGTGCCAGCAGCCACCGGGACAGGGGGTACACCATATATTTT; j_call: TRBJ1-3; v_call: TRBV7-9; cdr3_length: 14; d_call: TRBD1; clone_size: once
cdr3_aa: CSTGSVGYGYTF; cdr3_nt: TGCAGTACAGGGTCGGTCGGGTATGGCTACACCTTC; j_call: TRBJ1-2; v_call: TRBV20-1; cdr3_length: 12; d_call: .; clone_size: .
cdr3_aa: CASSFASRTFSYNEQYF; cdr3_nt: TGTGCCAGCAGCTTCGCTAGCAGGACCTTCTCCTACAATGAGCAGTACTTC; j_call: TRBJ2-7; v_call: TRBV11-2; cdr3_length: 17; d_call: .; clone_size: once
cdr3_aa: CASSFSFSEAFF; cdr3_nt: TGTGCCAGCAGCTTCAGCTTCTCTGAAGCTTTCTTT; j_call: TRBJ1-1; v_call: TRBV7-9; cdr3_length: 12; d_call: .; clone_size: .
cdr3_aa: CAIRTPGTSGGTDTQYF; cdr3_nt: TGTGCCATCAGAACACCAGGGACTAGCGGGGGCACAGATACGCAGTATTTT; j_call: TRBJ2-3; v_call: TRBV10-3; cdr3_length: 17; d_call: TRBD2; clone_size: few
cdr3_aa: CASSVQLQKSYNEQFF; cdr3_nt: TGCGCCAGCAGCGTTCAATTACAGAAATCCTACAATGAGCAGTTCTTC; j_call: TRBJ2-1; v_call: TRBV5-1; cdr3_length: 16; d_call: .; clone_size: few
cdr3_aa: CSVDGTGEGQYF; cdr3_nt: TGCAGCGTTGACGGGACAGGGGAAGGGCAGTACTTC; j_call: TRBJ2-7; v_call: TRBV29-1; cdr3_length: 12; d_call: TRBD1; clone_size: .
cdr3_aa: CASSEWVVNTDTQYF; cdr3_nt: TGTGCCAGCAGTGAATGGGTGGTTAACACAGATACGCAGTATTTT; j_call: TRBJ2-3; v_call: TRBV6-1; cdr3_length: 15; d_call: .; clone_size: .
cdr3_aa: CASSVHPWTGSEQYF; cdr3_nt: TGTGCCAGCAGCGTACACCCATGGACAGGGAGCGAGCAGTACTTC; j_call: TRBJ2-7; v_call: TRBV9; cdr3_length: 15; d_call: TRBD1; clone_size: .
cdr3_aa: CSARVPGTSGNEQFF; cdr3_nt: TGCAGTGCTAGAGTTCCCGGGACTAGCGGGAATGAGCAGTTCTTC; j_call: TRBJ2-1; v_call: TRBV20-1; cdr3_length: 15; d_call: TRBD2; clone_size: .
cdr3_aa: CASSLDRVAHEQYF; cdr3_nt: TGTGCCAGCAGCTTGGACAGGGTAGCCCACGAGCAGTACTTC; j_call: TRBJ2-7; v_call: TRBV5-6; cdr3_length: 14; d_call: .; clone_size: few
cdr3_aa: CASSAGTGLGEQYF; cdr3_nt: TGTGCCAGCAGTGCGGGGACAGGCCTTGGCGAGCAGTACTTC; j_call: TRBJ2-7; v_call: TRBV2; cdr3_length: 14; d_call: TRBD1; clone_size: .
cdr3_aa: CASSVGLAGGIALGGEQYF; cdr3_nt: TGTGCCAGCAGCGTAGGTCTAGCGGGAGGGATCGCCCTAGGGGGTGAGCAGTACTTC; j_call: TRBJ2-7; v_call: TRBV9; cdr3_length: 19; d_call: TRBD2; clone_size: .
cdr3_aa: CATSDSGTRLRYGYTF; cdr3_nt: TGTGCCACCAGCGATTCCGGGACACGTTTACGGTATGGCTACACCTTC; j_call: TRBJ1-2; v_call: TRBV24-1; cdr3_length: 16; d_call: .; clone_size: .
cdr3_aa: CASSDLKYQETQYF; cdr3_nt: TGTGCCAGCAGTGACTTGAAGTACCAAGAGACCCAGTACTTC; j_call: TRBJ2-5; v_call: TRBV2; cdr3_length: 14; d_call: .; clone_size: once